This entry lists 21 T cell receptor beta chains sequenced from one sample in a study of post-analysis software for immune sequencing data. Study-wide points: Patients showed TRBV5-6, TRBV5-1 and TRBV20-1 among four to six TRBV segments more frequent than in controls.

Unique molecular identifiers had been added to the TCR beta cDNA libraries. TCRdb independently ran MiXCR on the PCR reads; one entry per CDR3 protein. Of about 540,000 distinct CDR3 sequences in the sample, 34% are singletons; the top ten hold 6%. These receptors are not linked to any known antigen. Sequencing was carried out using blood. These receptors all come from a girl aged 2 to 17 with multiple sclerosis.

This chain connects TRBV10-3 to TRBJ2-3, with TRBD2 as a possible D gene (6 bases). The V gene's germline CDR1 is ENHRY and CDR2 SYGVKD. The CDR3 covers 13 residues. Trimming took 5 bases from V and 6 from J, leaving 12 bases between them. In DNA form, the CDR3 reads TGTGCCATCAGTCAACTAGCTGTCGATACGCAGTATTTT. Translation gives CAISQLAVDTQYF.

V gene TRBV3-1 combines with J gene TRBJ2-7, with 12 bases fitting TRBD2. Germline V gene lookup returns CDR1 LGHDT and CDR2 YNNKEL (reference sequence). V lost 1 base, J lost 8 bases, and 9 bases stayed unmatched. The CDR3 loop spans 16 amino acids. CDR3 protein: CASSQGATSGGEKQYF. The CDR3 DNA sequence: TGTGCCAGCAGCCAAGGTGCGACTAGCGGGGGAGAGAAGCAGTACTTC.

This clonotype was detected many times. The genes are TRBV7-7 and TRBJ2-1; 14 bases align to TRBD2. CDR3 size: 17 residues. Trimming removed 2 bases from V and 5 bases from J; junction bases left unmatched: 5. Germline V gene lookup returns CDR1 SSHAT and CDR2 FNYEAQ (reference sequence). The CDR3 here is CASSLMTSGGVNNEQFF. CDR3 DNA sequence: TGTGCCAGCAGCTTAATGACTAGCGGGGGGGTAAACAATGAGCAGTTCTTC.

V and J are TRBV15 and TRBJ1-2; TRBD1 agrees at 10 bases. CDR3 length: 15 amino acids. CDR1 and CDR2 from the germline V gene are LNHNV and YYDKDF (reference sequence). Trimming took 5 bases from V and 6 from J; bases not matched to a gene: 9. CDR3 sequence reads: CATSVDRGLGDGYTF. The DNA for the CDR3 is TGTGCCACCAGCGTCGACAGGGGGCTAGGAGATGGCTACACCTTC. Combining the CDR3 with reference TRBV15 and TRBJ1-2 gives the whole variable domain DAMVIQNPRYQVTQFGKPVTLSCSQTLNHNVMYWYQQKSSQAPKLLFHYYDKDFNNEADTPDNFQSRRPNTSFCFLDIRSPGLGDTAMYLCATSVDRGLGDGYTFGSGTRLTVV.

This clonotype has more than one count but fewer than ten. V and J are TRBV20-1 and TRBJ2-1; D possibly matches TRBD1 or TRBD2 (6 bases each). This CDR3 comprises 14 residues. Per germline, CDR1 DFQATT and CDR2 SNEGSKA (reference sequence). The V gene lost 1 base and the J gene lost 4 bases, with 11 bases spanning the gap. The chain's CDR3 is CSARGGDIYNEQFF. In DNA, the CDR3 is TGCAGTGCTAGAGGGGGGGACATATACAATGAGCAGTTCTTC.

This clonotype was counted a few times. The chain employs TRBV14 and TRBJ1-2; D not resolved. V was trimmed by 0 bases and J by 5 bases, leaving 7 bases between them. The germline gives CDR1 SGHDN, CDR2 FVKESK. The CDR3 consists of 13 residues. This chain's CDR3 is CASSQDTGYGYTF. For the CDR3, the DNA is TGTGCCAGCAGCCAAGATACCGGTTATGGCTACACCTTC.

This clonotype was picked up a small number of times. J is TRBJ2-1 and V is TRBV20-1, with TRBD2 matching 13 bases. Unmatched junction bases numbered 10, after V lost 5 bases and J lost 12 bases. The V gene's germline CDR1 is DFQATT and CDR2 SNEGSKA (reference sequence). The CDR3 is 14 amino acids. This CDR3 reads CSADGLAGDSWQFF. As DNA, the CDR3 is TGCAGTGCTGACGGACTAGCGGGGGATTCGTGGCAGTTCTTC.

The V and J genes are TRBV7-8 and TRBJ1-5; D unresolved. Per germline, CDR1 SGHVS and CDR2 FQNEAQ. This CDR3 region has 14 residues. Trimming took off 0 bases at V and 5 bases at J, with 8 bases between the two ends. In DNA form, the CDR3 reads TGTGCCAGCAGCTTAGCAGAAAGCCATCAGCCCCAGCATTTT. Its protein is CASSLAESHQPQHF.

The rearrangement uses TRBV19 and TRBJ1-1; 7 positions agree with TRBD1. There are 16 residues in the CDR3. Losses at the gene ends were 0 bases for V and 0 bases for J; bases not matched to a gene: 4. The germline CDR1 and CDR2 sequences are LNHDA and SQIVND (reference sequence). CDR3 residues: CASSIDGGQMNTEAFF. Here the CDR3 DNA reads TGTGCCAGTAGTATAGATGGGGGACAGATGAACACTGAAGCTTTCTTT.

Concerning this clonotype itself: Mismatch with germline at one junction end may stem from a read error. The rearrangement uses TRBV5-5 and TRBJ2-6; a possible D gene is TRBD1 (6 bases). Germline V gene lookup returns CDR1 SGHKS and CDR2 YYEKEE (reference sequence). This CDR3 has 18 residues. CDR3 residues: CASSFRHRVNSGASVLTF. For the CDR3, the DNA is TGTGCCAGCAGCTTTAGGCACAGGGTGAACTCTGGGGCCAGCGTCCTGACTTTC.

This clonotype was seen more than once but under ten times. This rearrangement joins TRBV20-1 to TRBJ2-3; the D gene is possibly TRBD1 (7 bases). The CDR3 runs 14 residues. V was trimmed by 0 bases and J by 5 bases, leaving 12 bases between them. In germline, CDR1 is DFQATT, CDR2 SNEGSKA (reference sequence). CDR3 sequence reads: CSARDFQGGDTQYF. The CDR3 DNA reads as TGCAGTGCTAGAGATTTTCAGGGGGGAGATACGCAGTATTTT.

This clonotype was counted a single time. The V call is TRBV20-1, the J call TRBJ1-5, with TRBD1 matching 7 bases. The CDR3 spans 13 residues. CDR1 and CDR2 (germline): DFQATT, SNEGSKA (reference sequence). V dropped 3 bases and J dropped 4; count of bases not matched to a gene: 3. The CDR3 nucleotides read TGCAGTGCTAGGACAGGGCAGAATCAGCCCCAGCATTTT. It specifies CSARTGQNQPQHF.

The V call is TRBV7-9, the J call TRBJ2-2; the match to TRBD1 covers 7 bases. The V gene end was trimmed by 1 base and the J gene end by 0 bases; junction bases not matched to a gene: 2. This CDR3 has 16 amino acids. From germline, CDR1 is SEHNR and CDR2 FQNEAQ (reference sequence). CDR3 protein: CASSLGTGANTGELFF. CDR3 bases: TGTGCCAGCAGCTTAGGGACAGGCGCGAACACCGGGGAGCTGTTTTTT.

This clonotype has a count of ten or more. The CDR3 DNA sequence: TGTGCCAGCAGTCCGCCCGGGGGTCTTCGCTACGAGCAGTACTTC. It translates to CASSPPGGLRYEQYF. This chain links TRBV11-2 with TRBJ2-7; D might be TRBD2 (6 bases). The CDR3 is 15 residues long. Germline assignment: CDR1 SGHAT and CDR2 FQNNGV. V was trimmed by 6 bases and J by 3 bases, leaving 18 bases between them.

For the CDR3, the DNA is TGTGCCAGCAGCCGGGACGGATTCTATGGCTACACCTTC. It yields the protein CASSRDGFYGYTF. The V and J genes are TRBV12-3 or TRBV12-4 and TRBJ1-2, with D perhaps matching TRBD1 (5 bases). The CDR3 consists of 13 residues. V lost 6 bases, J lost 4 bases, and 12 bases lay in between.

Points on this clonotype: A single base separates this from a much larger clone, so it may be a read error. The chain carries TRBV27 and TRBJ2-7; D might be TRBD1 or TRBD2, each matching 5 bases. The CDR3 sequence is 14 residues long. The germline gives CDR1 MNHEY, CDR2 SMNVEV (reference sequence). V was pared by 4 bases and J by 10 bases, with 20 bases between. For the CDR3, the DNA is TGTGCCAGCAGTTCGGGGCTAGATGTCGAGATCCAGTACTTC. This encodes CASSSGLDVEIQYF.

This clonotype has more than one count but fewer than ten. V and J are TRBV21-1 and TRBJ2-3; the table's D call, TRBD1, was not checked against the DNA. TRBV21-1 is recorded as a pseudogene. The CDR3 totals 18 residues. CDR3 coding DNA: TGTGCCAGCAGCACCGACCAAGACAGGGAGCAAGGCACAGATACGCAGTATTTT. It is translated as CASSTDQDREQGTDTQYF.

Points on this clonotype: A much larger clone is a single base away; this may be a read error. The V and J genes are TRBV24-1 and TRBJ2-5; 10 bases are shared with TRBD1. The CDR3 contains 13 residues. Germline V gives CDR1 KGHDR, CDR2 SFDVKD. J gave up 4 bases and V 7 bases, and 2 bases lay outside the gene matches. The chain's CDR3 is CATRRTGGETQYF. CDR3 in DNA: TGTGCCACCAGACGGACAGGGGGAGAGACCCAGTACTTC.

This clonotype was seen repeatedly, ten times or more. The chain combines TRBV20-1 with TRBJ1-2; D perhaps matches TRBD1 (5 bases). Germline V gives CDR1 DFQATT, CDR2 SNEGSKA (reference sequence). CDR3 length equals 16 residues. The V gene lost 3 bases and the J gene lost 1 base, with 18 bases spanning the gap. CDR3 residues: CSARSGGVAHNYGYTF. The CDR3 DNA is TGCAGTGCTAGGTCTGGGGGGGTGGCCCATAACTATGGCTACACCTTC.

The table lists this clonotype with many counts. This rearrangement joins TRBV27 to TRBJ2-3, with D possibly matching TRBD2 (6 bases). The germline V gene has CDR1 MNHEY and CDR2 SMNVEV (reference sequence). The CDR3 contains 11 residues. Trimming stripped 10 bases from V and 7 bases from J, with 12 bases between. The CDR3 loop reads CANLGTHTQYF. The DNA for the CDR3 is TGTGCCAACTTGGGGACTCATACGCAGTATTTT.

The table lists this clonotype with a few counts. The rearrangement uses TRBV19 and TRBJ1-5, with D possibly TRBD1 on 6 matching bases. CDR3 length: 11 amino acids. V shed 9 bases and J shed 4 bases, with 7 bases lying between them. Germline-derived CDR1 and CDR2 are LNHDA and SQIVND (reference sequence). CDR3 DNA: TGTGCCAGCCAGGGGAATCAGCCCCAGCATTTT. Its translation: CASQGNQPQHF.